These T cell receptor beta chains were read from a single sample in a study of CD8 T cells in Susac syndrome. TCRdb re-called the immunoSEQ multiplex PCR reads with MiXCR, one entry per CDR3 protein. In the table there are 120,000 or so distinct CDR3 sequences, around 94% of which are singletons. Sequencing was performed on CD8+ T cells from PBMCs. These receptors came from a human donor with Susac syndrome. Both conserved end residues are part of each CDR3. The D gene is left open where the match is weak. The size of a clone is reported for some rows only, either as once, few or many, or as a class for expanded clones.

j_call,v_call,clone_size,d_call,cdr3_aa,cdr3_nt
TRBJ2-2,TRBV12-2,.,.,CASRPNTGELFF,TGTGCAAGTCGCCCAAACACCGGGGAGCTGTTTTTT
TRBJ2-1,TRBV4-3,.,.,CASSQDPPFGTPSYNEQFF,TGCGCCAGCAGCCAAGATCCGCCTTTTGGGACTCCCTCCTACAATGAGCAGTTCTTC
TRBJ2-1,TRBV4-2,.,TRBD2,CASSQEASGEQFF,TGTGCCAGCAGCCAAGAGGCTAGCGGGGAGCAGTTCTTC
TRBJ2-1,TRBV24-1,.,.,CATSDSRVLGEQFF,TGTGCCACCAGTGACTCCCGGGTGCTAGGTGAGCAGTTCTTC
TRBJ2-2,TRBV20-1,.,.,CSAREEGESGELFF,TGCAGTGCTAGAGAGGAGGGGGAGTCCGGGGAGCTGTTTTTT
TRBJ2-7,TRBV7-9,.,.,CASSLVNYEQYF,TGTGCCAGCAGCTTAGTTAACTACGAGCAGTACTTC
TRBJ2-1,TRBV18,.,.,CASSPPTGPNNEQFF,TGTGCCAGCTCACCACCGACGGGGCCTAACAATGAGCAGTTCTTC
TRBJ2-7,TRBV6-6,.,TRBD2,CASSYPGEGLVEQYF,TGTGCCAGCAGTTACCCCGGGGAGGGTCTGGTCGAGCAGTACTTC
TRBJ2-7,TRBV20-1,.,.,CSASRDGGAFEQYF,TGCAGTGCCAGCCGGGACGGGGGCGCGTTCGAGCAGTACTTC
TRBJ2-1,TRBV7-9,.,.,CARETDGNEQFF,TGTGCCAGAGAGACGGACGGGAATGAGCAGTTCTTC
TRBJ2-1,TRBV12-3/TRBV12-4,once,TRBD1,CASSATGVNEQFF,TGTGCCAGCAGTGCGACAGGGGTCAATGAGCAGTTCTTC
TRBJ1-1,TRBV9,.,TRBD1,CASGTGGPEAFF,TGTGCCAGCGGGACAGGGGGCCCTGAAGCTTTCTTT
TRBJ2-2,TRBV7-3,.,TRBD1,CASSLGTGFNTGELFF,TGTGCCAGCAGCTTGGGGACAGGATTCAACACCGGGGAGCTGTTTTTT
TRBJ2-3,TRBV28,.,.,CASSLVAGSTDTQYF,TGTGCCAGCAGTTTAGTCGCGGGGAGCACAGATACGCAGTATTTT
TRBJ1-1,TRBV30,.,TRBD1,CAWSVGQGNTEAFF,TGTGCCTGGAGTGTTGGACAGGGGAACACTGAAGCTTTCTTT
TRBJ2-3,TRBV30,.,.,CAWRSGIRGSDTQYF,TGTGCCTGGCGCTCCGGGATCCGAGGATCAGATACGCAGTATTTT
TRBJ2-7,TRBV5-1,.,.,CASPQTDSSYEQYF,TGCGCCAGCCCCCAGACAGATTCGTCCTACGAGCAGTACTTC
TRBJ1-2,TRBV14,.,.,CASSLLPGPNYGYTF,TGTGCCAGCAGCCTTTTGCCGGGACCTAACTATGGCTACACCTTC
TRBJ2-3,TRBV5-6,.,TRBD2,CASSWDRGTSDYTDTQYF,TGTGCCAGCAGCTGGGACCGCGGGACTAGCGACTACACAGATACGCAGTATTTT
TRBJ2-7,TRBV27,once,TRBD1,CASSLAKTGTYEQYF,TGTGCCAGCAGTTTAGCGAAGACAGGGACCTACGAGCAGTACTTC
TRBJ1-1,TRBV7-9,.,.,CASSRDSGEAFF,TGTGCCAGCAGCCGCGATTCGGGTGAAGCTTTCTTT
TRBJ2-3,TRBV7-8,few,.,CASRQGRTDTQYF,TGTGCCAGCAGACAGGGCCGCACAGATACGCAGTATTTT
TRBJ2-7,TRBV29-1,.,TRBD2,CSVEGRLAGGFYEQYF,TGCAGCGTTGAAGGCCGACTAGCGGGGGGCTTTTACGAGCAGTACTTC
TRBJ2-3,TRBV30,.,.,CAWAKGVGTDTQYF,TGTGCCTGGGCCAAGGGAGTTGGCACAGATACGCAGTATTTT
TRBJ1-6,TRBV7-9,.,TRBD1,CASSPGPRTGINSPLHF,TGTGCCAGCAGCCCAGGACCTCGGACAGGGATCAATTCACCCCTCCACTTT
TRBJ2-3,TRBV29-1,.,TRBD1,CSSRGFSTDTQYF,TGCAGCAGCAGGGGGTTCTCCACAGATACGCAGTATTTT
TRBJ2-5,TRBV20-1,.,.,CSARTETQYF,TGCAGTGCTAGGACAGAGACCCAGTACTTC
TRBJ1-2,TRBV6-5,.,.,CASSSSGWYGYTF,TGTGCCAGCAGTTCCTCCGGGTGGTATGGCTACACCTTC
TRBJ2-7,TRBV12-3/TRBV12-4,.,.,CASSLEGHEQYF,TGTGCCAGCAGTTTGGAGGGCCACGAGCAGTACTTC
TRBJ2-6,TRBV13,medium-sized,.,CASSLEGSGANVLTF,TGTGCCAGCAGCTTGGAGGGGTCTGGGGCCAACGTCCTGACTTTC
TRBJ2-5,TRBV25-1,.,TRBD2,CASSDMGGQETQYF,TGTGCCAGCAGTGATATGGGAGGGCAAGAGACCCAGTACTTC
TRBJ2-5,TRBV27,few,.,CASSFRGQETQYF,TGTGCCAGCAGTTTTCGGGGGCAAGAGACCCAGTACTTC
TRBJ2-1,TRBV7-3,.,.,CASSLHSYNEQFF,TGTGCCAGCAGCTTACATTCCTACAATGAGCAGTTCTTC
TRBJ2-7,TRBV30,.,.,CAWKGYYEQYF,TGTGCCTGGAAGGGTTACTACGAGCAGTACTTC
TRBJ2-7,TRBV4-3,.,TRBD2,CASSQDASGRPYEQYF,TGCGCCAGCAGCCAAGATGCTAGCGGGAGGCCCTACGAGCAGTACTTC
TRBJ2-3,TRBV20-1,.,TRBD1,CSARDYRGDTDTQYF,TGCAGTGCTAGAGATTACAGGGGGGACACAGATACGCAGTATTTT
TRBJ2-2,TRBV6-6,.,TRBD1,CASGQGAGTGELFF,TGTGCCAGCGGACAGGGGGCGGGCACCGGGGAGCTGTTTTTT
TRBJ2-3,TRBV6-2/TRBV6-3,.,.,CATGTQTSTDTQYF,TGTGCCACCGGAACCCAGACAAGCACAGATACGCAGTATTTT
TRBJ2-1,TRBV5-6,.,TRBD2,CASSSIAGQSYNEQFF,TGTGCCAGCAGCTCGATAGCGGGGCAGAGCTACAATGAGCAGTTCTTC
TRBJ2-7,TRBV3-1,.,TRBD2,CASSRVIASGSSNEQYF,TGTGCCAGCAGCCGAGTCATCGCTAGCGGGAGCAGCAACGAGCAGTACTTC
TRBJ2-3,TRBV4-3,once,TRBD2,CASSQGGLVEDTQYF,TGCGCCAGCAGCCAAGGGGGACTAGTGGAAGATACGCAGTATTTT
TRBJ2-1,TRBV29-1,.,.,CSVGVGEYEQFF,TGCAGCGTTGGGGTAGGGGAGTATGAGCAGTTCTTC
TRBJ2-3,TRBV29-1,.,TRBD2,CSVDPPGLAGGLTQYF,TGCAGCGTTGACCCACCGGGACTAGCGGGAGGGCTTACGCAGTATTTT
TRBJ1-2,TRBV24-1,.,TRBD1,CATSTGDYGYTF,TGTGCCACCAGTACAGGGGACTATGGCTACACCTTC
TRBJ2-1,TRBV18,.,.,CASSPFRSYNEQFF,TGTGCCAGCTCACCGTTTCGGAGCTACAATGAGCAGTTCTTC
TRBJ2-3,TRBV3-1,.,.,CASSPRGGDTQYF,TGTGCCAGCAGCCCACGGGGCGGGGATACGCAGTATTTT
TRBJ2-5,TRBV3-1,.,.,CASSPRDTEIQETQYF,TGTGCCAGCAGCCCCCGGGACACGGAGATACAAGAGACCCAGTACTTC
TRBJ2-3,TRBV9,.,TRBD2,CASTPPAGEDTDTQYF,TGTGCCAGCACCCCGCCAGCGGGAGAGGACACAGATACGCAGTATTTT
TRBJ2-1,TRBV27,.,.,CASSYYSYNEQFF,TGTGCCAGCAGTTACTACTCCTACAATGAGCAGTTCTTC
TRBJ2-5,TRBV5-6,.,.,CASSLDGNNWTQYF,TGTGCCAGCAGCTTGGACGGGAATAATTGGACCCAGTACTTC
TRBJ2-2,TRBV4-1,once,TRBD2,CASSQGSISGPGELFF,TGCGCCAGCAGCCAAGGGTCTATTAGCGGGCCCGGGGAGCTGTTTTTT
TRBJ2-7,TRBV6-5,.,.,CASSYSTAGYEQYF,TGTGCCAGCAGTTACTCGACGGCCGGCTACGAGCAGTACTTC
TRBJ1-5,TRBV4-1,.,.,CASAAMVGQPQHF,TGCGCCAGCGCCGCTATGGTCGGTCAGCCCCAGCATTTT
TRBJ2-7,TRBV12-3/TRBV12-4,.,.,CASSLGTEQNYEQYF,TGTGCCAGCAGTTTAGGGACAGAACAGAACTACGAGCAGTACTTC
TRBJ2-7,TRBV5-6,.,TRBD1,CASSATGQGYEQYF,TGTGCCAGCAGCGCAACGGGACAGGGCTACGAGCAGTACTTC
TRBJ1-1,TRBV29-1,.,.,CSATPEAFF,TGCAGCGCGACCCCCGAAGCTTTCTTT